The clone carrying this T cell receptor (beta chain) was detected only a few times. The sample originates from a study of human T cells and chemical hapten exposure. Overall study context: Upper back patch tests used 0.01% DPC, scored after 6 days.

The authors' processing: Sampled TCR counts reached a median of around 89,000 per sample, with values ranging from about 20,000 to 700,000. TCRdb called the RACE reads again in MiXCR, with one record for every CDR3 protein. In this record, the V and J calls reflect TCRdb's handling and not the investigators' own analysis. The sample yields over 150,000 distinct CDR3 sequences, about 30% seen once. Indicated time point: patch test 3, about 24 weeks after DPC sensitization. Regarding treatment: therapeutic diphenylcyclopropenone sensitization with weekly scalp DPC. The study extracted total RNA from unfractionated whole blood. The sample in question was whole blood, obtained in connection with sensitization to the hapten diphenylcyclopropenone (DPC). This receptor was taken from a woman younger than 35 with alopecia areata. Some clones in this sample may be carry-over from other donors' samples.

The CDR3 reads CAISESGDRSYEQYF. The CDR3 DNA reads TGTGCCATCAGTGAGTCGGGGGATCGGTCCTACGAGCAGTACTTC. V usage is TRBV10-3 and J usage is TRBJ2-7; TRBD1 or TRBD2 may be the D gene (5 bases each). The CDR3 contains 15 residues. Germline CDR1 ENHRY, CDR2 SYGVKD. Trimming took off 0 bases at V and 1 base at J, with 10 bases between the two ends.